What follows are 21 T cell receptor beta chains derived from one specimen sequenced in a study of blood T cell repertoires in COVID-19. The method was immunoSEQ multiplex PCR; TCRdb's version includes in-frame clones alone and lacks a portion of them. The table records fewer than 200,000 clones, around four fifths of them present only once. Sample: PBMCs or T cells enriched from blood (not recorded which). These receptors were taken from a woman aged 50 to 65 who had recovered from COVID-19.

Written as DNA, the CDR3 is TGTGCACGATCAACCTCCCAGCGGAACACTGAAGCTTTCTTT. It translates to CARSTSQRNTEAFF. The chain uses TRBV30 and TRBJ1-1; no clear D gene. The CDR3 runs to 14 residues. Germline CDR1 reads GTSNPN; CDR2 reads SVGIG (reference sequence).

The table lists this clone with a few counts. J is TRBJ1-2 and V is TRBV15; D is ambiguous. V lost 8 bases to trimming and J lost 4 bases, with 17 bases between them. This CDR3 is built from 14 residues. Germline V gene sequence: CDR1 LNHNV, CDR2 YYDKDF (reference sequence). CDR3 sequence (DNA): TGTGCCACCTCTCACCAACTTCCTTTCTATGGCTACACCTTC. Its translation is CATSHQLPFYGYTF.

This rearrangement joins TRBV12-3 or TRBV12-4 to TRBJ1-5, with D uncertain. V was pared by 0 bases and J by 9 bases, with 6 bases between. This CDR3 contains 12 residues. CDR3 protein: CASSLAGGPQHF. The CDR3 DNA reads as TGTGCCAGCAGTTTAGCCGGCGGGCCCCAGCATTTT.

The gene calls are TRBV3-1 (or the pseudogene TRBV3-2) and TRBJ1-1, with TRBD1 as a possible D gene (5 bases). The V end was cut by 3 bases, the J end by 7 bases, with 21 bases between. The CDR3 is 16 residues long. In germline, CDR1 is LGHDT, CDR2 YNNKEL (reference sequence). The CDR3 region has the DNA TGTGCCAGCAGCCACCCCCTCCGGGCAGGGTCTGGTGAAGCTTTCTTT. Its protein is CASSHPLRAGSGEAFF.

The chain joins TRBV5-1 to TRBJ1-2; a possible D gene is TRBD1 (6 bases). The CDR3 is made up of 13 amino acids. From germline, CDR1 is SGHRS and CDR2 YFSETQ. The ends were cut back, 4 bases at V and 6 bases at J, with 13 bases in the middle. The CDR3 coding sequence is TGCGCCAGCAGCCTAGGGGGAAGGGATGGCTACACCTTC. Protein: CASSLGGRDGYTF.

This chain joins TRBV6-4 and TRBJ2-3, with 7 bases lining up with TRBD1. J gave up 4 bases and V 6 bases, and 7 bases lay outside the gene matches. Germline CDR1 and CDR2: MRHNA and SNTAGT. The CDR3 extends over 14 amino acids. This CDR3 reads CASRKQGSADTQYF. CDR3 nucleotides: TGTGCCAGCAGAAAACAGGGGAGCGCAGATACGCAGTATTTT.

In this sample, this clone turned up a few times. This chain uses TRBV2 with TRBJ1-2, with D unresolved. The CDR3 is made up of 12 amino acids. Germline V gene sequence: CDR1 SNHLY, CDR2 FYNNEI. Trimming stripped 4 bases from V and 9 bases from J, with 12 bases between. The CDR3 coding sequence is TGTGCCAGCAGTGTGGTGGGAGTCAGCTACACCTTC. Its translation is CASSVVGVSYTF.

Here the CDR3 DNA reads TGCAGTGCTCCCATGGGACAACAAGAGCATTTT. Residues: CSAPMGQQEHF. The chain recombines TRBV20-1 with TRBJ1-5; D is perhaps TRBD1 (6 bases). The germline CDR1 and CDR2 sequences are DFQATT and SNEGSKA (reference sequence). V lost 5 bases to trimming and J lost 14 bases, with 16 bases between them. This CDR3 has 11 amino acids.

The CDR3 sequence is CAWSGQGIGGYTF. The CDR3 DNA sequence: TGTGCCTGGAGCGGACAGGGGATTGGTGGCTACACCTTC. The genes are TRBV30 and TRBJ1-2; 9 bases are shared with TRBD1. The CDR3 is 13 residues long. Germline V gene lookup returns CDR1 GTSNPN and CDR2 SVGIG (reference sequence). V was clipped by 3 bases and J by 7 bases; unmatched bases: 6.

The CDR3 DNA reads TGCAGCGTCCAACAGGGGAACTATGGCTACACCTTC. Translated: CSVQQGNYGYTF. V usage is TRBV29-1 and J usage is TRBJ1-2; 7 bases fit TRBD1. V dropped 6 bases and J dropped 2; count of bases not matched to a gene: 3. Germline V gene sequence: CDR1 SQVTM, CDR2 ANQGSEA. The CDR3 is 12 amino acids. Complete variable domain (other parts from reference TRBV29-1 and TRBJ1-2): SAVISQKPSRDICQRGTSLTIQCQVDSQVTMMFWYRQQPGQSLTLIATANQGSEATYESGFVIDKFPISRPNLTFSTLTVSNMSPEDSSIYLCSVQQGNYGYTFGSGTRLTVV.

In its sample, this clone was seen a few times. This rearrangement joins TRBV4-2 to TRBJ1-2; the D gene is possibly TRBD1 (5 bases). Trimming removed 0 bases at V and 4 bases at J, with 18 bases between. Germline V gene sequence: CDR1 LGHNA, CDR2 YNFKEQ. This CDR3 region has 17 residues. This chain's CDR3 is CASSQDGATGVSYGYTF. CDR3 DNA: TGTGCCAGCAGCCAAGATGGAGCGACGGGGGTATCCTATGGCTACACCTTC.

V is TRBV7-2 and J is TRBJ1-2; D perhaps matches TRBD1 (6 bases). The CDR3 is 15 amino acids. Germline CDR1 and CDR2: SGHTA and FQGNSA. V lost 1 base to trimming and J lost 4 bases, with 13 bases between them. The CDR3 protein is CASSLVQGLPYGYTF. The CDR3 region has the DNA TGTGCCAGCAGCTTAGTTCAGGGGCTTCCCTATGGCTACACCTTC. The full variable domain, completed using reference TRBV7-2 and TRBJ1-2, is GAGVSQSPSNKVTEKGKDVELRCDPISGHTALYWYRQSLGQGLEFLIYFQGNSAPDKSGLPSDRFSAERTGGSVSTLTIQRTQQEDSAVYLCASSLVQGLPYGYTFGSGTRLTVV.

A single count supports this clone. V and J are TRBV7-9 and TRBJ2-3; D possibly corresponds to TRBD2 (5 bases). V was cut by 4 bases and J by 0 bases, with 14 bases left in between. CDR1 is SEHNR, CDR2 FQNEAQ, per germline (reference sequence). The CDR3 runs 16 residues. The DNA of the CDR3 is TGTGCCAGCAGCTCGACTTTAGCGACTAGCACAGATACGCAGTATTTT. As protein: CASSSTLATSTDTQYF.

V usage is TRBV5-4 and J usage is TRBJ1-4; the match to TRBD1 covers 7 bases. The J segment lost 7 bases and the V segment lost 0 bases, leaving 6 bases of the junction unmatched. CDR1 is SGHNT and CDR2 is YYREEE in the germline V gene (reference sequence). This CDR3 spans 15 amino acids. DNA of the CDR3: TGTGCCAGCAGCTTGGCAGGGCAGGGGGGTGAAAAACTGTTTTTT. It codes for CASSLAGQGGEKLFF. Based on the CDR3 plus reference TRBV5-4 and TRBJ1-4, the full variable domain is ETGVTQSPTHLIKTRGQQVTLRCSSQSGHNTVSWYQQALGQGPQFIFQYYREEENGRGNFPPRFSGLQFPNYSSELNVNALELDDSALYLCASSLAGQGGEKLFFGSGTQLSVL.

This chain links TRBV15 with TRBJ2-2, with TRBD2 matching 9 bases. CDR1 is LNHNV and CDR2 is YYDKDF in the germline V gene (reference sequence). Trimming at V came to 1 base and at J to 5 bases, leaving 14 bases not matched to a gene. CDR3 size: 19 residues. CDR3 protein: CATSRGSLWSGGLTGELFF. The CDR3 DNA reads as TGTGCCACCAGCAGAGGATCTCTTTGGAGCGGGGGGCTAACCGGGGAGCTGTTTTTT.

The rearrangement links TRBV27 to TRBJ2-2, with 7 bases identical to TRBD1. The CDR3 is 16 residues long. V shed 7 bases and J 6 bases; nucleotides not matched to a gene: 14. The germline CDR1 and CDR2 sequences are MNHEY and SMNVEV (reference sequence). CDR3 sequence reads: CASTSTGTVKAGELFF. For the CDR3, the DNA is TGTGCCAGCACTTCAACCGGGACAGTAAAGGCCGGGGAGCTGTTTTTT.

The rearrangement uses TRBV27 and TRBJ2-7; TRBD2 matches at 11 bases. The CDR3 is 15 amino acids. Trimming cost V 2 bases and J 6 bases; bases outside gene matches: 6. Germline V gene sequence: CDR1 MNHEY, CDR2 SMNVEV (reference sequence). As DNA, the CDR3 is TGTGCCAGCAGTTTAAATGGCCTAGCGGGAGGCGAGCAGTACGTC. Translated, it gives CASSLNGLAGGEQYV.

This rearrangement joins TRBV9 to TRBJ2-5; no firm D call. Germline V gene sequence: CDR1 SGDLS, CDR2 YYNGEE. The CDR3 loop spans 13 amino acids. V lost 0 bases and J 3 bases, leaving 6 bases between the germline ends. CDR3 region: CASSVGAEETQYF. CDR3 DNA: TGTGCCAGCAGCGTAGGGGCCGAAGAGACCCAGTACTTC.

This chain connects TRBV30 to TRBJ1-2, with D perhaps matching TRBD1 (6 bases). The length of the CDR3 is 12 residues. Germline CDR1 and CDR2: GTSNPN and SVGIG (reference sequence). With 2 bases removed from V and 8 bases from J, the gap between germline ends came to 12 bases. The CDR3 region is CAWSRDNRGYTF. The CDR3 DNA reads TGTGCCTGGAGTCGGGACAACCGGGGCTACACCTTC.

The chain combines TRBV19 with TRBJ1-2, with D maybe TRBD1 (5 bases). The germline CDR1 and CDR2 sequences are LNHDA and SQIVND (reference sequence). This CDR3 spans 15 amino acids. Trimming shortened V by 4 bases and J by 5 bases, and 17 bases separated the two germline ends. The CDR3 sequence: CASSTTDISLYGYTF. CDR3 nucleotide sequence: TGTGCCAGTAGTACCACGGACATAAGCCTATATGGCTACACCTTC.

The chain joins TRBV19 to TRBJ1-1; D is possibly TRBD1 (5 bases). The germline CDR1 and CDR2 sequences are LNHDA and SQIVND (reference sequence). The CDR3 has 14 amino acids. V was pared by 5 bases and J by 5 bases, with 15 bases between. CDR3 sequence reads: CASSDGWKGTEAFF. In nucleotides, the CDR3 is TGTGCCAGTAGTGACGGATGGAAGGGGACTGAAGCTTTCTTT.